The 31 T cell receptor beta chains presented below share a single source sample, sequenced in a study of T cells in Graves' hyperthyroidism and ophthalmopathy. Amplification of TCR beta CDR3 regions was performed using RNA transcripts as template. The HTBI set primed first-round TCR CDR3 RT-PCR. TCRdb reanalysed the multiplex PCR reads using MiXCR and keeps one entry per CDR3 protein. This table holds roughly 360,000 distinct CDR3 sequences, approximately 13% found once. Sequencing was done on a sample of blood. The receptors were gathered from a man under 40 with Graves' hyperthyroidism that later progressed to Graves' ophthalmopathy.

This clonotype turned up a few times. It may be a read error: a sequence one base away is much more abundant. V is TRBV6-1 and J is TRBJ1-1; no firm D call. This CDR3 comprises 16 residues. Germline-derived CDR1 and CDR2 are MNHNS and SASEGT. The CDR3 loop is CAISEGPQYLNTEAFF. In DNA form, the CDR3 reads TGTGCCATCAGTGAAGGCCCCCAGTATTTGAACACTGAAGCTTTCTTT.

As DNA, the CDR3 is TGTGCCTGGGAGGGGGCCCTGACCTACGAGCAGTACTTC. It yields the protein CAWEGALTYEQYF. This chain uses TRBV30 with TRBJ2-7; TRBD1 aligns across 7 bases. V lost 5 bases, J lost 2 bases, and 6 bases stayed unmatched. The germline V gene has CDR1 GTSNPN and CDR2 SVGIG (reference sequence). The CDR3 is 13 amino acids.

This clonotype was found many times. The genes are TRBV12-3 or TRBV12-4 and TRBJ1-5; 11 bases map to TRBD1. This CDR3 has 14 amino acids. Trimming removed 6 bases from V and 6 bases from J; junction bases left unmatched: 4. CDR3 sequence: CASRMGQGGQPQHF. The CDR3 region has the DNA TGTGCCAGCAGAATGGGACAGGGGGGTCAGCCCCAGCATTTT.

This clonotype was counted between two and nine times. The rearrangement links TRBV4-1 to TRBJ1-1; tentatively, D is TRBD1 (6 bases). The V gene lost 0 bases and the J gene lost 1 base, with 15 bases spanning the gap. CDR3 length equals 17 residues. Looked up from germline, CDR1 is MGHRA and CDR2 is YSYEKL. The CDR3 DNA reads TGCGCCAGCAGCCAAGATAGGGGGGACTCCCGGAACACTGAAGCTTTCTTT. This translates into CASSQDRGDSRNTEAFF.

Points on this clonotype: No conserved phenylalanine or tryptophan is present at the end of the CDR3, so a read error is the likely explanation. The chain is built from TRBV6-1 and TRBJ2-7; no definite D call. Germline lookup yields CDR1 MNHNS and CDR2 SASEGT. This CDR3 is built from 15 residues. V dropped 3 bases and J dropped 0 bases, with 12 bases sitting between them. In nucleotides, the CDR3 is TGTGCCAGCAGTGAGGTAGGAGCAAACTCCTACGAGCAGTACCTC. It yields the protein CASSEVGANSYEQYL.

This clonotype has ten or more counts. The chain employs TRBV7-9 and TRBJ2-3, with 7 bases identical to TRBD1. Germline trimming cut 4 bases from V and 5 bases from J; bases unmatched to any gene: 12. CDR3 length equals 16 residues. Germline-derived CDR1 and CDR2 are SEHNR and FQNEAQ (reference sequence). The CDR3 DNA is TGTGCCAGCAGCTACCGAAAAGGGGGCAAGGGAGATACGCAGTATTTT. As protein: CASSYRKGGKGDTQYF.

The V call is TRBV11-2, the J call TRBJ1-1; a weak D match, TRBD1 (6 bases). Germline loops: CDR1 SGHAT, CDR2 FQNNGV. Trimming shortened V by 6 bases and J by 1 base, and 15 bases separated the two germline ends. This CDR3 has 15 residues. This CDR3 is CASSYAWTENTEAFF. The CDR3 DNA reads as TGTGCCAGCAGTTATGCGTGGACAGAGAACACTGAAGCTTTCTTT.

This clonotype was counted a few times. V usage is TRBV20-1 and J usage is TRBJ2-5; 9 nucleotides align to TRBD2. Germline V gives CDR1 DFQATT, CDR2 SNEGSKA (reference sequence). The CDR3 contains 15 residues. V gave up 3 bases and J gave up 7 bases; unmatched junction bases: 12. This CDR3 is CSARTGLAAIGTQYF. The CDR3 bases are TGCAGTGCTAGGACGGGACTAGCAGCAATTGGGACCCAGTACTTC.

This clonotype was detected only a few times. The chain links TRBV7-2 to TRBJ2-2; D uncertain. The CDR3 has 14 amino acids. The germline CDR1 and CDR2 sequences are SGHTA and FQGNSA. V lost 3 bases and J 0 bases, leaving 5 bases between the germline ends. CDR3 coding DNA: TGTGCCAGCAGCTTTAGGTCGAACACCGGGGAGCTGTTTTTT. This sequence encodes CASSFRSNTGELFF.

This clonotype occurred a few times. The chain joins TRBV28 to TRBJ1-2; no reliable D call. Germline CDR1 is MDHEN and CDR2 is SYDVKM. The CDR3 runs to 13 residues. V was clipped by 8 bases and J by 4 bases, with 14 bases between them. CDR3 bases: TGTGCCAGCCGCCCCGCCTCGACCTATGGCTACACCTTC. Translated: CASRPASTYGYTF.

This clonotype was seen only a few times. The rearrangement links TRBV20-1 to TRBJ2-2; the match to TRBD1 covers 7 bases. The germline CDR1 and CDR2 sequences are DFQATT and SNEGSKA (reference sequence). This CDR3 has 12 residues. V lost 6 bases and J lost 6; bases outside the gene matches: 4. The CDR3: CSAGGAAGELFF. The CDR3 region has the DNA TGCAGTGCAGGGGGCGCCGCCGGGGAGCTGTTTTTT.

This clonotype was counted ten times or more. The chain has TRBV6-1 and TRBJ1-2; 7 nucleotides align to TRBD1. V was pared by 10 bases and J by 6 bases, with 8 bases of the junction left unmatched. The CDR3 has 12 amino acids. Germline loops: CDR1 MNHNS, CDR2 SASEGT. CDR3 sequence: CATAGTADGYTF. In DNA, the CDR3 is TGTGCCACCGCAGGGACAGCAGATGGCTACACCTTC.

Many counts were recorded for this clonotype. The rearrangement joins TRBV6-1 to TRBJ1-2; 8 bases map to TRBD1. The CDR3 is made up of 12 amino acids. V lost 3 bases and J lost 8; bases outside the gene matches: 2. Germline CDR1 reads MNHNS; CDR2 reads SASEGT. The CDR3 here is CASSDRGRGYTF. In DNA, the CDR3 is TGTGCCAGCAGTGACAGGGGGCGCGGCTACACCTTC.

This clonotype was seen ten or more times. The V and J genes are TRBV28 and TRBJ2-3; weak D call: TRBD2 (6 bases). CDR1 and CDR2 (germline): MDHEN, SYDVKM. The CDR3 spans 12 residues. Trimming shortened V by 5 bases and J by 3 bases, and 6 bases separated the two germline ends. CDR3 coding DNA: TGTGCCAGCAGTGCGGGGACAGATACGCAGTATTTT. This translates into CASSAGTDTQYF.

Many counts were recorded for this clonotype. V gene TRBV2 combines with J gene TRBJ1-1, with D uncertain. The CDR3 length is 11 residues. V lost 5 bases and J lost 6, with 7 bases in between. Germline CDR1 SNHLY, CDR2 FYNNEI. The CDR3 reads CASSSRPEAFF. CDR3 nucleotide sequence: TGTGCCAGCAGTTCCAGGCCTGAAGCTTTCTTT. The full variable domain, its missing parts supplied by reference TRBV2 and TRBJ1-1, is EPEVTQTPSHQVTQMGQEVILRCVPISNHLYFYWYRQILGQKVEFLVSFYNNEISEKSEIFDDQFSVERPDGSNFTLKIRSTKLEDSAMYFCASSSRPEAFFGQGTRLTVV.

This clonotype was found many times. The chain combines TRBV11-2 with TRBJ2-1, with D unresolved. The germline CDR1 and CDR2 sequences are SGHAT and FQNNGV. V lost 3 bases and J lost 0, with 12 bases in between. There are 16 residues in the CDR3. The chain's CDR3 is CASSFEGSFSYNEQFF. Here the CDR3 DNA reads TGTGCCAGCAGCTTTGAAGGGTCCTTCTCCTACAATGAGCAGTTCTTC.

The CDR3 DNA sequence: TGTGCCACCAGTGATAGGCCTCTAGCCAAAAACATTCAGTACTTC. The encoded protein is CATSDRPLAKNIQYF. V and J are TRBV24-1 and TRBJ2-4, with unresolved D. This CDR3 contains 15 residues. Germline V gene data show CDR1 as KGHDR and CDR2 as SFDVKD. V lost 3 bases, J lost 0 bases, and 8 bases lay in between.

This clonotype has at least ten counts. The chain links TRBV3-1 to TRBJ2-7; TRBD1 matches 8 bases. After removal of 4 bases from V and 2 bases from J, the junction contained 7 bases not matched to a gene. Germline assignment: CDR1 LGHDT and CDR2 YNNKEL (reference sequence). CDR3 length equals 15 residues. Written as DNA, the CDR3 is TGTGCCAGCAGCCCCGGACAGGGCGCAGCCTACGAGCAGTACTTC. Translation: CASSPGQGAAYEQYF.

The genes are TRBV5-1 and TRBJ2-5; TRBD2 aligns across 7 bases. Trimming took 3 bases from V and 5 from J; bases not matched to a gene: 10. The CDR3 totals 15 residues. Per germline, CDR1 SGHRS and CDR2 YFSETQ. The CDR3 DNA reads TGCGCCAGCAGCTGGGGGGGTAGCGACGGGGAGACCCAGTACTTC. Protein sequence: CASSWGGSDGETQYF.

The chain couples TRBV30 to TRBJ2-1, with D possibly matching TRBD2 (5 bases). The CDR3 length is 13 residues. The V gene lost 2 bases and the J gene lost 2 bases, with 7 bases spanning the gap. The germline V gene has CDR1 GTSNPN and CDR2 SVGIG (reference sequence). In DNA form, the CDR3 reads TGTGCCTGGAGTCTCGGGGCCTACAATGAGCAGTTCTTC. Its translation is CAWSLGAYNEQFF.

The table lists this clonotype with many counts. V usage is TRBV11-2 and J usage is TRBJ1-4; perhaps TRBD1 as D (5 bases). The CDR3 is 16 residues long. With 1 base removed from V and 7 bases from J, the gap between germline ends came to 16 bases. Per germline, CDR1 SGHAT and CDR2 FQNNGV. Here the CDR3 DNA reads TGTGCCAGCAGCTTAGGGGGGGAGAGGAGGGGTGAAAAACTGTTTTTT. Residues: CASSLGGERRGEKLFF.

This clonotype was picked up a small number of times. This chain uses TRBV3-1 with TRBJ2-5; TRBD2 matches at 14 bases. This CDR3 spans 13 amino acids. Germline CDR1 reads LGHDT; CDR2 reads YNNKEL (reference sequence). Losses at the gene ends were 5 bases for V and 7 bases for J; bases not matched to a gene: 0. CDR3 nucleotide sequence: TGTGCCAGCAGCGGGACTAGCGGGGGGACCCAGTACTTC. It translates to CASSGTSGGTQYF.

This clonotype was seen ten or more times. The V and J genes are TRBV29-1 and TRBJ2-7; D gene uncertain. Germline V lookup: CDR1 SQVTM, CDR2 ANQGSEA. The CDR3 length is 14 residues. Trimming took off 4 bases at V and 6 bases at J, with 19 bases between the two ends. The CDR3 spells CSVGSSTRWGEQYF. CDR3 in DNA: TGCAGCGTTGGATCTTCGACTCGGTGGGGCGAGCAGTACTTC.

The genes are TRBV10-2 and TRBJ2-1; D unclear. This CDR3 is 16 amino acids long. Trimming shortened V by 0 bases and J by 2 bases, and 11 bases separated the two germline ends. Looked up from germline, CDR1 is WSHSY and CDR2 is SAAADI. This CDR3 is CASSESAWQPYNEQFF. DNA for the CDR3: TGCGCCAGCAGTGAGTCGGCTTGGCAGCCCTACAATGAGCAGTTCTTC.

This clonotype was observed a handful of times. The genes are TRBV6-1 and TRBJ1-2, with 7 bases that match TRBD1. The CDR3 loop spans 12 amino acids. Unmatched junction bases numbered 5, after V lost 6 bases and J lost 7 bases. Germline V gene lookup returns CDR1 MNHNS and CDR2 SASEGT. The CDR3 region has the DNA TGTGCCAGCAGAGAGGACAGGATTGGCTACACCTTC. It translates to CASREDRIGYTF.

The V call is TRBV27, the J call TRBJ1-6; D gene unclear. The CDR3 runs 15 residues. Germline V gene lookup returns CDR1 MNHEY and CDR2 SMNVEV (reference sequence). Trimming removed 0 bases at V and 6 bases at J, with 9 bases between. The CDR3 is CASSLSPGSNSPLHF. CDR3 nucleotides: TGTGCCAGCAGTTTATCTCCGGGAAGTAATTCACCCCTCCACTTT.

This clonotype was seen only a few times. The chain employs TRBV12-3 or TRBV12-4 and TRBJ2-2, with TRBD2 matching 10 bases. The CDR3 runs 14 residues. The ends lost 6 bases at V and 10 bases at J; junction bases unmatched: 8. The DNA for the CDR3 is TGTGCCAGCAGACTAGCGGGACTACCGGAGGAGCTGTTTTTT. Translation gives CASRLAGLPEELFF.

This clonotype came up many times. This chain links TRBV6-5 with TRBJ2-7, with D possibly called TRBD1 or TRBD2 (5 bases each). The CDR3 sequence is 15 residues long. V dropped 0 bases and J dropped 5 bases, with 14 bases sitting between them. Germline CDR1 and CDR2: MNHEY and SVGAGI. In DNA, the CDR3 is TGTGCCAGCAGTTACTCCCGGGACCCCCTGGACGAGCAGTACTTC. Protein sequence: CASSYSRDPLDEQYF.

The CDR3: CASSLGAADTGELFF. The CDR3 DNA follows: TGCGCCAGCAGCTTGGGGGCAGCGGACACCGGGGAGCTGTTTTTT. The chain employs TRBV5-1 and TRBJ2-2; tentatively, D is TRBD2 (5 bases). The germline gives CDR1 SGHRS, CDR2 YFSETQ. The CDR3 loop spans 15 amino acids. V was clipped by 0 bases and J by 3 bases, with 9 bases between them.

Worth noting for this clonotype: A much larger clone lies one base from this, so it may be a read error. The CDR3 does not close with the conserved phenylalanine or tryptophan, likely indicating a read error. The V gene is TRBV20-1, the J gene TRBJ1-1; D remains ambiguous. Deletions cut 6 bases from V and 1 base from J, with 21 bases between. Germline V lookup: CDR1 DFQATT, CDR2 SNEGSKA (reference sequence). The CDR3 runs 16 residues. CDR3 residues: CSAPGMGWDQNTEAFL. DNA of the CDR3: TGCAGTGCCCCCGGGATGGGGTGGGATCAGAACACTGAAGCTTTCCTT.

This clonotype was counted many times. The rearrangement joins TRBV7-2 to TRBJ2-1; D possibly corresponds to TRBD1 (5 bases). V was trimmed by 1 base and J by 2 bases, leaving 6 bases between them. The CDR3 consists of 14 residues. Germline V gene data show CDR1 as SGHTA and CDR2 as FQGNSA. The CDR3 nucleotides read TGTGCCAGCAGCTTAGGGGGCCCCTACAATGAGCAGTTCTTC. The encoded protein is CASSLGGPYNEQFF.